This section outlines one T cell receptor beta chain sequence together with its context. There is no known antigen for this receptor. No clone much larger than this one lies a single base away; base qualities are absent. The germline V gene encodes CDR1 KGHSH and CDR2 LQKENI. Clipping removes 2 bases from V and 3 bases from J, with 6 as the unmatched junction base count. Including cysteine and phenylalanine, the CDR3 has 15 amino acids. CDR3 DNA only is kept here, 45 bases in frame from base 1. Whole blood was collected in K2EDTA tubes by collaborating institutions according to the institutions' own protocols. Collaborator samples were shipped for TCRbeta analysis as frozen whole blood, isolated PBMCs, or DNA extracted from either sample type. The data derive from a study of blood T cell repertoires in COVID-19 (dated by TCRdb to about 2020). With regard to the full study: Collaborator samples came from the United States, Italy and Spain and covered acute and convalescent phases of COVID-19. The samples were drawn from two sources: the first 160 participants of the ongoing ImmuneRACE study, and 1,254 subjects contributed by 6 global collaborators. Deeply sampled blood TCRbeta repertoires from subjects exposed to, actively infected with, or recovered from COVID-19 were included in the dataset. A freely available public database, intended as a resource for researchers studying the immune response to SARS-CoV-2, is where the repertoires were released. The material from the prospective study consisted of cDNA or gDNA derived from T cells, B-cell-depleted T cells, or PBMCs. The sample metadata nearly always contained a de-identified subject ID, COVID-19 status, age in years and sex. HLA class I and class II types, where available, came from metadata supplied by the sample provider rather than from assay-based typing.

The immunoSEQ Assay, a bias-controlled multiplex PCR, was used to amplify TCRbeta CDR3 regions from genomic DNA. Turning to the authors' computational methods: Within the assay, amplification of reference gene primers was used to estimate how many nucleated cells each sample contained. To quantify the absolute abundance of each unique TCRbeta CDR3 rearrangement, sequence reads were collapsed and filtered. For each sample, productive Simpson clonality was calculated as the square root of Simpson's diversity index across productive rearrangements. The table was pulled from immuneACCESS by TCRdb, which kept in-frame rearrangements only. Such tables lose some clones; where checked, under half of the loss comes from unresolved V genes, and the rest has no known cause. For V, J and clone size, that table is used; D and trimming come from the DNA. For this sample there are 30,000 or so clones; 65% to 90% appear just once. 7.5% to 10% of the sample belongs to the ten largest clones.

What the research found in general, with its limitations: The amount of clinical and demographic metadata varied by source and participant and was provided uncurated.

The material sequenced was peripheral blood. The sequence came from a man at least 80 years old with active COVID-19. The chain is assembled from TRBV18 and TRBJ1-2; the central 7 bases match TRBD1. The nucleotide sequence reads TGTGCCAGCTCACCAGACTCAGGGGGATACTATGGCTACACCTTC. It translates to CASSPDSGGYYGYTF.